A selection of T cell receptor beta chains follows, all from one sample in a study of persistence of HIV-infected CD4 T cells. The data were produced by immunoSEQ multiplex PCR, yet TCRdb's version contains in-frame clones alone and is incomplete. The table lists about 39,000 clones, about 85% of them singletons. The antigens these receptors bind are not known. The sample consisted of cultured CD4+ T cells from PBMCs, taken from a patient who received antiretroviral therapy. All receptors derive from an adult with HIV. The donor label of this sample is uncertain. Both conserved end residues are part of each CDR3. The D gene is left open where the match is weak. The size entry is marked missing in some rows and otherwise reads once, few, many or a size class.

cdr3_length j_call clone_size v_call d_call cdr3_nt cdr3_aa
15 TRBJ2-3 . TRBV7-3 . TGTGCCAGCAGCTCAGGCCCGGGTGGGCGGGATACGCAGTATTTT CASSSGPGGRDTQYF
16 TRBJ1-5 . TRBV5-5 . TGTGCCAGCAGCTTCCTCGGGTTGCAGAGCAATCAGCCCCAGCATTTT CASSFLGLQSNQPQHF
17 TRBJ1-4 few TRBV5-5 . TGTGCCAGCAGCTTGGTGGGACATCCCTCAACTAATGAAAAACTGTTTTTT CASSLVGHPSTNEKLFF
15 TRBJ2-6 . TRBV3-1/TRBV3-2 . TGTGCCAGCAGCCGACGGGCTGGTGGGGCCAACGTCCTGACTTTC CASSRRAGGANVLTF
15 TRBJ1-3 few TRBV19 TRBD1 TGTGCCAGTAGCCCTAGACAGGGCACCGGAAACACCATATATTTT CASSPRQGTGNTIYF
14 TRBJ1-1 . TRBV14 . TGTGCCAGCAGCCAAGATTTTGGGGGCACTGAAGCTTTCTTT CASSQDFGGTEAFF
15 TRBJ2-1 . TRBV5-1 TRBD2 TGCGCCAGCAGTTATAGCGGGGGGGCCGTGTATGAGCAGTTCTTC CASSYSGGAVYEQFF
16 TRBJ2-1 . TRBV9 . TGTGCCAGCAGCGTAGACCTGAGACTAGGAAGGAATGAGCAGTTCTTC CASSVDLRLGRNEQFF
12 TRBJ1-2 . TRBV6-5 . TGTGCCAGCGGGGCAAGAAACTATGGCTACACCTTC CASGARNYGYTF
13 TRBJ2-7 . TRBV24-1 . TGTGCCACCAGTGCCCAGGGGGGCATCGAGCAGTACTTC CATSAQGGIEQYF
14 TRBJ1-6 few TRBV10-2 . TGCGCCAGCACCCCGGGACACAATAATTCACCCCTCCACTTT CASTPGHNNSPLHF
13 TRBJ1-5 . TRBV12-3/TRBV12-4 . TGTGCCAGCAACCACAGGGTCGATCAGCCCCAGCATTTT CASNHRVDQPQHF
12 TRBJ2-3 few TRBV10-3 . TGTGCCACCGGTGGGGGCACAGATACGCAGTATTTT CATGGGTDTQYF
14 TRBJ2-4 . TRBV5-1 . TGCGCCAGCAGCTTGGTGCAGGGCAGAAACATTCAGTACTTC CASSLVQGRNIQYF
11 TRBJ2-3 . TRBV7-3 . TGTGCCAGCAGCTTGACAGATACGCAGTATTTT CASSLTDTQYF
11 TRBJ2-7 . TRBV5-1 . TGCGCCAGCAGCGCGGAAAACGAGCAGTACTTC CASSAENEQYF
15 TRBJ1-2 . TRBV29-1 . TGCAGCGTTGAGCTCCCTGCCGGGGGCGAGAATGGCTACACCTTC CSVELPAGGENGYTF
17 TRBJ1-2 . TRBV28 . TGTGCCAGCAGTCCCCCCGGGACACTCTTTGAGATGCGTGGCTACACCTTC CASSPPGTLFEMRGYTF
14 TRBJ2-3 . TRBV27 . TGTGCCAGCAGTCCTGTTATAGCAACAGATACGCAGTATTTT CASSPVIATDTQYF
14 TRBJ2-3 . TRBV6-5 TRBD2 TGTGCCAGCAGTCTTGGGGGGGGCACAGATACGCAGTATTTT CASSLGGGTDTQYF
12 TRBJ2-7 . TRBV2 . TGTGCCAGCAGGTTCCGACAATACGAGCAGTACTTC CASRFRQYEQYF
14 TRBJ2-3 once TRBV9 TRBD1 TGTGCCAGCTGCCGGGACAGAGTAACAGATACGCAGTATTTT CASCRDRVTDTQYF